Sequencing of this T cell receptor (beta chain) was carried out in a study of a mutant IDH1 vaccine in newly diagnosed glioma. Study in general: Treated patients showed a male proportion of around 60%, a female proportion of about 40%, and a mean age of 40.4 years. Patients' prior therapy spanned radiotherapy, temozolomide, or both; most underwent both.

Time point reported: baseline, week 1 (first vaccination visit). Described treatment: pre-vaccination baseline after standard-of-care therapy. New astrocytomas of WHO grade 3 or 4 that were IDH1-mutant and ATRX-lost were found in the donors. General study points: Seemingly, top peripheral T cell clonotype changes bore no relation to pseudoprogression.

Sequencing was performed with immunoSEQ multiplex PCR; in TCRdb, only in-frame clones are kept and a portion is missing. The table has roughly 99,000 clones, approximately 90% seen once. With respect to this clone: Antigen: not known.

The CDR3 extends over 15 amino acids. V lost 0 bases, J lost 0 bases, and 9 bases lay in between. In germline, CDR1 is SGHAT, CDR2 FQNNGV. This TCR came from a woman aged 45-65 years with glioma. The sample consisted of PBMCs, taken from a glioma patient treated with radiotherapy, temozolomide or both. The chain carries TRBV11-2 and TRBJ2-7, with no clear D. CDR3 sequence (DNA): TGTGCCAGCAGCTTAGATCTGCCCATCTCCTACGAGCAGTACTTC. It translates to CASSLDLPISYEQYF.